This T cell receptor beta chain originates from a study of T-cell memory formation after mild COVID-19. Study results and limitations: Memory sampled before infection contained some responding clones, suggesting cross-reactive memory joined. Day 15 to 85 contractors were CD4/CD8 balanced; later expanders leaned CD4+. Contracting CD4+ clones sat mainly in CM and EM; CD8+ in EMRA.

About this clonotype itself: Its antigen is not identified.

With constant-segment primers, 5'RACE yielded cDNA libraries of TCR alpha and TCR beta that carried sample barcodes and UMIs. TCRdb fed the 5' RACE reads into MiXCR, producing one record per CDR3 protein. This table has 450,000 to 650,000 distinct CDR3 sequences, around 21% appearing once. This receptor was identified in an adult woman who had mild COVID-19 (a few samples of this study predate the infection). Cell type and time point are not known. The sequenced sample consisted of PBMCs or a T cell subset sorted from them (not recorded which).

The CDR3 bases are TGCGCCAGCAGCTTTTTCGGGGACTACGAGCAGTACTTC. This gives the protein CASSFFGDYEQYF. The rearrangement links TRBV5-1 to TRBJ2-7; D may be TRBD2 (5 bases). The CDR3 consists of 13 residues. V dropped 2 bases and J dropped 3 bases, with 9 bases sitting between them. CDR1 and CDR2 (germline): SGHRS, YFSETQ.